This T cell receptor (beta chain) was recovered during a study of blood T cells in healthy people across ages. There are 11 residues in the CDR3. Trimming took off 1 base at V and 13 bases at J, with 9 bases between the two ends. The V gene's germline CDR1 is SGHDN and CDR2 FVKESK. Every sample yielded at least 6 million isolated PBMCs. Concerning this clonotype: Its antigen is unknown.

Findings of the study overall: Diversity of TCR beta per million T cells declined in a roughly linear way with age. Donors of long life had a larger count of naive CD4+ cells and greater diversity than aged donors.

Alongside a J-beta primer mix, a sample-barcoded 5' primer served in a second PCR lasting about 7 to 12 cycles. The authors tagged each cDNA molecule using a template-switch adaptor with 12 random nucleotides. TCRdb itself ran the 5' RACE reads through MiXCR, one entry per CDR3 protein. The data show 1.5 million to 2 million distinct CDR3 sequences, roughly 27% seen once. This TCR derives from a woman aged 25 to 39 in good health. Sequenced sample: blood. This chain joins TRBV14 and TRBJ2-3; D uncertain. CDR3 DNA: TGTGCCAGCAGCCAAGGAAGGGCGAAGTATTTT. It is translated as CASSQGRAKYF.